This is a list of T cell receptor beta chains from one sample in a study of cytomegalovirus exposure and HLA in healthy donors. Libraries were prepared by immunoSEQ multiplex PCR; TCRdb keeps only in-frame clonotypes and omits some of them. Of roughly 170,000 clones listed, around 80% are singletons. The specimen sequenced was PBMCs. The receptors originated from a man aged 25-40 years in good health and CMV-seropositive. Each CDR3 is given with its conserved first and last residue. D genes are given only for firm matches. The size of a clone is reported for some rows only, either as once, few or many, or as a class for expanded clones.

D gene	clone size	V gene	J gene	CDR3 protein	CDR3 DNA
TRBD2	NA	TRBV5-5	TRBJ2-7	CASSFIAGENYEQYF	TGTGCCAGCAGCTTTATAGCGGGTGAGAATTACGAGCAGTACTTC
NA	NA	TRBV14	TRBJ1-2	CASSQEGLQGYTF	TGTGCCAGCAGCCAGGAGGGGCTTCAGGGCTACACCTTC
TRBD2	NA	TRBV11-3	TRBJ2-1	CASSLGLAGADEQFF	TGTGCCAGCAGCTTAGGACTAGCGGGAGCCGATGAGCAGTTCTTC
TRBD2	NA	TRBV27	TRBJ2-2	CASSSQRERSTTGELFF	TGTGCCAGCAGTTCTCAGCGGGAGAGGAGTACGACCGGGGAGCTGTTTTTT
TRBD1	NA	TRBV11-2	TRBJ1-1	CASIGDRGDRRPQGEAFF	TGTGCCAGCATTGGGGACAGGGGGGACAGACGCCCTCAGGGAGAAGCTTTCTTT
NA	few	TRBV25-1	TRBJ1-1	CASRAGAEAFF	TGTGCCAGCAGGGCGGGGGCTGAAGCTTTCTTT
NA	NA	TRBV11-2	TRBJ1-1	CASSPGTMAEAFF	TGTGCCAGCAGCCCCGGGACAATGGCTGAAGCTTTCTTT
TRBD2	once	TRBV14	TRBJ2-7	CASSQDQVAGVYEQYF	TGTGCCAGCAGCCAAGATCAAGTAGCGGGAGTGTACGAGCAGTACTTC
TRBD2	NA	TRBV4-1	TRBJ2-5	CASSQEASGGAETQYF	TGCGCCAGCAGCCAAGAGGCTAGCGGGGGGGCTGAGACCCAGTACTTC
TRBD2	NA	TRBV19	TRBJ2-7	CASRRTSGGLSYEQYF	TGTGCCAGTCGGCGGACTAGCGGGGGCCTCTCCTACGAGCAGTACTTC
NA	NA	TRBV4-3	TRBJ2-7	CASSQAPAGDASYEQYF	TGCGCCAGCAGCCAAGCCCCCGCAGGGGACGCTTCCTACGAGCAGTACTTC
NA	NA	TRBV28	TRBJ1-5	CASSKSYLNQPQHF	TGTGCCAGCAGTAAGTCCTACCTCAATCAGCCCCAGCATTTT
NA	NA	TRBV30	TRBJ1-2	CAWTFPVRGFGNYGYTF	TGTGCCTGGACCTTCCCCGTCAGGGGTTTTGGGAACTATGGCTACACCTTC
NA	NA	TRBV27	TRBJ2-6	CASSLGGFGANVLTF	TGTGCCAGCAGCTTAGGGGGGTTTGGGGCCAACGTCCTGACTTTC
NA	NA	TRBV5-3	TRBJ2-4	CARSLDGRQAKNIQYF	TGTGCCAGAAGCTTGGATGGGAGGCAGGCCAAAAACATTCAGTACTTC
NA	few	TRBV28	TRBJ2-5	CASSPPQVATQYF	TGTGCCAGCAGCCCTCCGCAGGTGGCGACCCAGTACTTC
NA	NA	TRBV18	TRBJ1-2	CASSPPGGGSGYTF	TGTGCCAGCTCACCACCGGGCGGGGGCTCTGGCTACACCTTC